Listed below are T cell receptor beta chains from one sample, sequenced in a study of OX40 agonist ivuxolimab in advanced cancers. Sequencing was performed with immunoSEQ multiplex PCR; in TCRdb, only in-frame clones are kept and a portion is missing. The sample holds 100,000 to 130,000 clones; around 93% are singletons and the top ten take about 1.2%. The sample consisted of CD4+ or CD8+ T cells sorted from blood, taken in a trial of the OX40 agonist ivuxolimab. These receptors all stem from an adult with an advanced solid tumor such as melanoma, head and neck, liver or kidney cancer. Both conserved end residues are part of each CDR3. The D gene is left open where the match is weak. Clone size is stated in some rows and not others, as once, few, many or a class when expanded.

j_call clone_size d_call v_call cdr3_nt cdr3_aa
TRBJ1-1 - TRBD1 TRBV2 TGTGCCAGCAGCGGACAGGGGGCTATGAACACTGAAGCTTTCTTT CASSGQGAMNTEAFF
TRBJ1-5 - TRBD1 TRBV10-3 TGTGCCATCAACAGGGAGGGGGCCGGTCAGCCCCAGCATTTT CAINREGAGQPQHF
TRBJ1-2 - - TRBV27 TGTGCCAGCAGCCCGAACAGAGACTATGGCTACACCTTC CASSPNRDYGYTF
TRBJ2-2 - - TRBV7-3 TGTGCCAGCAGCTTACTTGACACCGGGGAGCTGTTTTTT CASSLLDTGELFF
TRBJ1-2 - TRBD1 TRBV19 TGTGCCAGTAGTATCCGAACAGGGGCTAACTATGGCTACACCTTC CASSIRTGANYGYTF
TRBJ2-2 - TRBD1 TRBV7-9 TGTGCCAGCAGCGTAGGGACAGGGGAAACGAACACCGGGGAGCTGTTTTTT CASSVGTGETNTGELFF
TRBJ1-2 - - TRBV29-1 TGCAGCGTCCAGCCTTTAGAGAACTATGGCTACACCTTC CSVQPLENYGYTF
TRBJ2-1 once TRBD2 TRBV18 TGTGCCAGCTCACCACAAAGACTGGGGCTAGCGGGAGGATACAATGAGCAGTTCTTC CASSPQRLGLAGGYNEQFF
TRBJ2-3 - - TRBV11-2 TGTGCCAGCAGCTTAGCCCTGGGGAACACAGATACGCAGTATTTT CASSLALGNTDTQYF
TRBJ1-6 - - TRBV7-3 TGTGCCAGCAGCTCCCGGTCAGGGGCAAATTCACCCCTCCACTTT CASSSRSGANSPLHF
TRBJ2-3 - - TRBV9 TGTGCCAGCAGCGTAGTAACCAGCGGGTCGAGCACAGATACGCAGTATTTT CASSVVTSGSSTDTQYF
TRBJ1-3 - - TRBV13 TGTGCCAGCAGCCGCGGACTGATCTCTGGAAACACCATATATTTT CASSRGLISGNTIYF
TRBJ2-3 - TRBD2 TRBV19 TGTGCCAGTAGTATGCGGCTAGCGGGAAACACAGATACGCAGTATTTT CASSMRLAGNTDTQYF
TRBJ1-5 - TRBD1 TRBV15 TGTGCCACCAGCATTTCGGGACAGGGGTTGGAGCCCCAGCATTTT CATSISGQGLEPQHF
TRBJ1-6 - TRBD1 TRBV7-8 TGTGCCAGCAGCTCCCGGACAGGGGGCGGGAAATCACCCCTCCACTTT CASSSRTGGGKSPLHF
TRBJ1-3 - - TRBV7-6 TGTGCCAGCAGCTTAGCGTCCGGGGGCTGGCGCTCTGGAAACACCATATATTTT CASSLASGGWRSGNTIYF
TRBJ2-7 - - TRBV4-1 TGCGCCAGCAGCCAATTGGACGCCTACGAGCAGTACTTC CASSQLDAYEQYF
TRBJ1-2 - - TRBV19 TGTGCCAGTAGTCCCCGACACTATGGCTACACCTTC CASSPRHYGYTF
TRBJ2-7 - TRBD1 TRBV18 TGTGCCAGCTCACTGGGACAGGCATCCTACGAGCAGTACTTC CASSLGQASYEQYF
TRBJ1-1 - - TRBV5-4 TGTGCCAGCAGTAGACAGAACACTGAAGCTTTCTTT CASSRQNTEAFF
TRBJ2-1 - TRBD2 TRBV5-4 TGTGCCAGCAGCTTGGGGGGACTAGCGGGGACCTACAATGAGCAGTTCTTC CASSLGGLAGTYNEQFF
TRBJ2-1 - - TRBV28 TGTGCCAGCAGTACGGCTAGGGGGAGGGCCTTGGATGAGCAGTTCTTC CASSTARGRALDEQFF
TRBJ2-5 - - TRBV7-2 TGTGCCAGCAGCTTAGCGGGCCACCAAGAGACCCAGTACTTC CASSLAGHQETQYF
TRBJ2-1 once - TRBV18 TGTGCCAGCTCACCACCGGCCCACAATGAGCAGTTCTTC CASSPPAHNEQFF
TRBJ2-5 - - TRBV18 TGTGCCAGCTCACCACGGGAGGAGACCCAGTACTTC CASSPREETQYF
TRBJ1-2 few TRBD1 TRBV28 TGTGCCAGCAGTGCGGGGGACAGGGATGGCTACACCTTC CASSAGDRDGYTF
TRBJ2-7 once - TRBV7-8 TGTGCCAGCAGCTCACGGAGGAGCGACGAGCAGTACTTC CASSSRRSDEQYF
TRBJ1-1 - - TRBV5-4 TGTGCCAGCAGCTTGAAAAGGCCGGGGGGCGCTGAAGCTTTCTTT CASSLKRPGGAEAFF
TRBJ2-1 - - TRBV7-2 TGTGCCAGCAGCTTATCCGGGGGTAACAATGAGCAGTTCTTC CASSLSGGNNEQFF
TRBJ2-2 - - TRBV5-6 TGTGCCAGCAAACTTTTGACTCTTGCGAACACCGGGGAGCTGTTTTTT CASKLLTLANTGELFF
TRBJ2-3 - - TRBV7-6 TGTGCCAGCACCCGCCTGAGCCCAATTACGGGTGGCACAGATACGCAGTATTTT CASTRLSPITGGTDTQYF
TRBJ2-5 - - TRBV7-9 TGTGCCAGCAGGGGGGGCGCGGAGGCGGAGACCCAGTACTTC CASRGGAEAETQYF
TRBJ2-3 - - TRBV28 TGTGCCAGCAGTTGGGCCGCCGCCCCAGATACGCAGTATTTT CASSWAAAPDTQYF
TRBJ1-2 - TRBD1 TRBV11-2 TGTGCCAGCGGGGCTATGGACAGGGCTAACTATGGCTACACCTTC CASGAMDRANYGYTF
TRBJ1-2 - - TRBV11-2 TGTGCCAGCAGCTTAGGAGGTCCTCAGAGGAACTATGGCTACACCTTC CASSLGGPQRNYGYTF
TRBJ1-1 - TRBD1 TRBV25-1 TGTGCCAGCAGATCTTCACGGGACAGGGCTGAAGCTTTCTTT CASRSSRDRAEAFF
TRBJ1-5 once - TRBV28 TGTGCCAGCAGACCTGGGGGTAGCAATCAGCCCCAGCATTTT CASRPGGSNQPQHF
TRBJ1-3 - - TRBV6-5 TGTGCCAGCAGTTACACCATATCTGGAAACACCATATATTTT CASSYTISGNTIYF
TRBJ2-1 - - TRBV18 TGTGCCAGCTCACCACCCAGCCAGCACAATGAGCAGTTCTTC CASSPPSQHNEQFF
TRBJ1-4 - - TRBV18 TGTGCCAGCTCACCCGAACAGGGTTTACTGGTAAATGAAAAACTGTTTTTT CASSPEQGLLVNEKLFF
TRBJ2-1 - TRBD2 TRBV11-3 TGTGCCAGCAACCAGGGCGGGGGGCGATACAATGAGCAGTTCTTC CASNQGGGRYNEQFF
TRBJ1-5 once - TRBV7-2 TGTGCCAGCAGCCGATTCAATCAGCCCCAGCATTTT CASSRFNQPQHF
TRBJ2-1 - - TRBV7-8 TGTGCCAGCAGCACGGGTGGTAATGAGCAGTTCTTC CASSTGGNEQFF
TRBJ2-2 once - TRBV7-8 TGTGCCAGCAGCTTCGGGGCGGGCACCGGGGAGCTGTTTTTT CASSFGAGTGELFF
TRBJ1-2 once TRBD1 TRBV5-1 TGCGCCAGCAGCTCGACAGGACAGGGGGCGAATGGCTACACCTTC CASSSTGQGANGYTF
TRBJ1-6 once - TRBV27 TGTGCCAGCATCCAACGGTGGGAGGGTAATTCACCCCTCCACTTT CASIQRWEGNSPLHF
TRBJ2-1 - - TRBV5-4 TGTGCCAGCAGCGGTACCTCCCTAGCTTACAATGAGCAGTTCTTC CASSGTSLAYNEQFF
TRBJ1-5 - TRBD1 TRBV5-1 TGCGCCAGCAGCTTGGGGGACAGTAGCAATCAGCCCCAGCATTTT CASSLGDSSNQPQHF
TRBJ1-4 - - TRBV7-6 TGTGCCAGCAGCTTGGGGTTCTCTAATGAAAAACTGTTTTTT CASSLGFSNEKLFF
TRBJ1-5 - - TRBV16 TGTGCCAGCAGCCAGCCGTCTCAGCCCCAGCATTTT CASSQPSQPQHF
TRBJ1-1 - - TRBV6-4 TGTGCCAGCAGTCCGACCGCCCTCATGAACACTGAAGCTTTCTTT CASSPTALMNTEAFF
TRBJ1-5 - TRBD1 TRBV19 TGTGCCAGTATCCCAGGGACAGGGCATAGCAATCAGCCCCAGCATTTT CASIPGTGHSNQPQHF
TRBJ2-2 few TRBD2 TRBV5-8 TGTGCCAGCAGCCCGGGACTAGCGTTCACCGGGGAGCTGTTTTTT CASSPGLAFTGELFF
TRBJ2-7 - - TRBV7-2 TGTGCCAGCAGCTTTGGGGGCTCCTACGAGCAGTACTTC CASSFGGSYEQYF
TRBJ2-1 - TRBD2 TRBV27 TGTGCCAGCAGTTTCGGGGGGGGTAACTACAATGAGCAGTTCTTC CASSFGGGNYNEQFF